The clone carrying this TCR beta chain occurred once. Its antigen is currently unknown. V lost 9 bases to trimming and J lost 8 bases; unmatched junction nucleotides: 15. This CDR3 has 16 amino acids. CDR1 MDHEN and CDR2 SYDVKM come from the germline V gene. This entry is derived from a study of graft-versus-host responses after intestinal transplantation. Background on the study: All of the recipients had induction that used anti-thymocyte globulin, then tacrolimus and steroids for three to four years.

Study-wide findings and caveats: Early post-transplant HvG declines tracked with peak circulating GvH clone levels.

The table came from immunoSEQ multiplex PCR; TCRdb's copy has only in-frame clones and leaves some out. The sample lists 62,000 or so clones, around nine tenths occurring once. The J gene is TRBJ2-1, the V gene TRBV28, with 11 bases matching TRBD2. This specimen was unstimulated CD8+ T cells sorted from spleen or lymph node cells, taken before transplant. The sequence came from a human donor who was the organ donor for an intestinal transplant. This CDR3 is CASPPSRLAGGDEQFF. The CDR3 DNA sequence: TGTGCCAGTCCACCTAGCCGGCTAGCGGGAGGAGATGAGCAGTTCTTC.